Below, one T cell receptor (beta chain) is given with its context. The junction had 8 bases not matched to a gene; V was cut back by 1 base and J by 7 bases. The CDR3 has 15 residues. CDR1 and CDR2 (germline): SGHDT, YYEEEE. The sample originates from a study of blood T cell repertoires in COVID-19. Study details: Spain, Italy and the United States supplied samples that represented acute and convalescent COVID-19.

In the study's own analysis: From reference gene primer amplification, estimates of nucleated cell counts were derived. Sequencing was performed with immunoSEQ multiplex PCR; in TCRdb, only in-frame clones are kept and a portion is missing. V and J calls plus clone size are reproduced from that table; the DNA served to infer D and trimming. This sample has around 220,000 clones, with 86% found just once. V is TRBV5-6 and J is TRBJ1-2, with 9 positions matching TRBD1. The receptor comes from a woman aged 50 to 60 with COVID-19, enrolled during active disease. Source material: peripheral blood. The CDR3 DNA reads as TGTGCCAGCAGCTTGTTTACCGGGACAGGGAGTGGCTACACCTTC. Its translation: CASSLFTGTGSGYTF.